These 3 T cell receptor beta chains share one sample of origin, sequenced in a study of vaccination effects on CD4 cells after COVID-19. These TCRs are of unknown antigen specificity. The method was immunoSEQ multiplex PCR; TCRdb's version includes in-frame clones alone and lacks a portion of them. Of fewer than 30,000 clones in the sample, about 80% are singletons; the top ten hold around 32%. Viral peptide pool expansion of antigen-specific CD4+ T cells preceded sequencing in the ViraFEST assay. Between days 9 and 10 of culture, CD4+ T cells were separated out. People in the vaccine group had not been infected with SARS-CoV-2 before, and their nucleocapsid antibodies were negative. The source material was CD4+ T cells from PBMCs cultured with SARS-CoV-2 spike peptides, sampled before COVID-19 vaccination. All receptors derive from a human donor who received a COVID-19 vaccine.

The J gene is TRBJ2-1, the V gene TRBV9; 12 bases are shared with TRBD2. The length of the CDR3 is 15 residues. V trimming: 6 bases; J trimming: 4 bases; junction bases outside the gene matches: 5. The V gene's germline CDR1 is SGDLS and CDR2 YYNGEE. The DNA for the CDR3 is TGTGCCAGCACCACAACTAGCGGGAGGTACAATGAGCAGTTCTTC. Residues: CASTTTSGRYNEQFF. The complete variable domain, with remaining parts taken from reference TRBV9 and TRBJ2-1, reads DSGVTQTPKHLITATGQRVTLRCSPRSGDLSVYWYQQSLDQGLQFLIQYYNGEERAKGNILERFSAQQFPDLHSELNLSSLELGDSALYFCASTTTSGRYNEQFFGPGTRLTVL.

The rearrangement uses TRBV4-2 and TRBJ1-3; D ambiguous. This CDR3 region has 16 residues. V shed 0 bases and J shed 0 bases, with 9 bases lying between them. Germline V gives CDR1 LGHNA, CDR2 YNFKEQ. For the CDR3, the DNA is TGTGCCAGCAGCCAAGAATCACGGATCTCTGGAAACACCATATATTTT. Translation gives CASSQESRISGNTIYF.

V usage is TRBV5-1 and J usage is TRBJ2-3; tentatively, D is TRBD2 (6 bases). Germline V gives CDR1 SGHRS, CDR2 YFSETQ. V was trimmed by 0 bases and J by 7 bases, leaving 21 bases between them. The CDR3 loop spans 17 amino acids. The CDR3 coding sequence is TGCGCCAGCAGCTTGGGTACGTCTGGCGGCGGGAAATATACGCAGTATTTT. This gives the protein CASSLGTSGGGKYTQYF. Full variable domain (remainder filled in from reference TRBV5-1 and TRBJ2-3): KAGVTQTPRYLIKTRGQQVTLSCSPISGHRSVSWYQQTPGQGLQFLFEYFSETQRNKGNFPGRFSGRQFSNSRSEMNVSTLELGDSALYLCASSLGTSGGGKYTQYFGPGTRLTVL.